This T cell receptor (beta chain) was recorded in a study of control samples from healthy donors and cancer patients. The J segment lost 8 bases and the V segment lost 4 bases, leaving 17 bases of the junction unmatched. CDR3 length equals 17 residues. CDR1 MGHRA and CDR2 YSYEKL come from the germline V gene. Repertoires were generated with immunoSEQ multiplex PCR, while TCRdb's copy carries only in-frame clones and drops some. This sample has fewer than 200,000 clones, with 70% to 90% found just once. This chain links TRBV4-1 with TRBJ1-5, with 7 bases aligning to TRBD1. The sequence came from a young man in good health. Sequencing used blood. CDR3 sequence: CASSPSPGQAGGEPQHF. CDR3 in DNA: TGCGCCAGCAGCCCCTCTCCTGGACAGGCGGGGGGGGAGCCCCAGCATTTT.